This T cell receptor (beta chain) was sequenced for a study of identical twins. Study results and caveats: Zero-insertion analyses could be partly confounded by invariant MAIT and iNKT cells.

This clonotype was seen ten or more times. Its antigen is unidentified. V lost 8 bases, J lost 3 bases, and 2 bases stayed unmatched. This CDR3 has 13 amino acids. Looked up from germline, CDR1 is SGHTA and CDR2 is FQGNSA. TCRdb re-analysed the 5' RACE reads in MiXCR, keeping a single row per CDR3 protein. The sample consists of approximately 260,000 distinct CDR3 sequences, around 15% of them appearing once. Sequencing used memory (CD45RO+) T cells sorted from blood. The chain is built from TRBV7-2 and TRBJ2-7; 12 bases fit TRBD2. The receptor's source is a young woman in good health. The CDR3 here is CASGTSGYYEQYF. The CDR3, as DNA: TGTGCCAGCGGGACTAGCGGGTACTACGAGCAGTACTTC.